Included here is one T cell receptor beta chain sequence, with context. Antigen unknown. The source of the sample is a study of shared clonotypes between healthy human individuals. The genomic DNA of each subset was split evenly across several immunoSEQ plates. Repertoires were generated with immunoSEQ multiplex PCR, while TCRdb's copy carries only in-frame clones and drops some. The sample comprises over a million clones, roughly 75% of which are singletons, and approximately 1.5% rests with the top ten. The CDR3 loop spans 15 amino acids. CDR1 is KGHSH and CDR2 is LQKENI in the germline V gene. Trimming took 2 bases from V and 0 from J, leaving 9 bases between them. Study results and caveats: The small donor group covered limited genetic and exposure diversity.

Sequencing was performed on memory CD4+ T cells sorted from blood. Documented subset: CD45RA-negative fraction. The chain couples TRBV18 to TRBJ2-3; D unclear. The clonotype originates from a young man in good health. CDR3 residues: CASSPAPPSTDTQYF. CDR3 DNA sequence: TGTGCCAGCTCACCAGCTCCGCCTAGCACAGATACGCAGTATTTT.